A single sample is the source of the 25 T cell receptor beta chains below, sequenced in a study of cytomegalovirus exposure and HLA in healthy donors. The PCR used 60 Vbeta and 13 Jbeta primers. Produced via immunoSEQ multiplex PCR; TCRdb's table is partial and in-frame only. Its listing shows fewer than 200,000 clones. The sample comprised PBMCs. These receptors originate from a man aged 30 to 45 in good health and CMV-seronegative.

CDR3 protein: CAISESNGGVYEQYF. Written as DNA, the CDR3 is TGTGCCATCAGTGAGTCGAACGGAGGGGTCTACGAGCAGTACTTC. This rearrangement joins TRBV10-3 to TRBJ2-7; weak D call: TRBD2 (6 bases). The CDR3 has 15 residues. Germline V lookup: CDR1 ENHRY, CDR2 SYGVKD. V was pared by 0 bases and J by 3 bases, with 12 bases between.

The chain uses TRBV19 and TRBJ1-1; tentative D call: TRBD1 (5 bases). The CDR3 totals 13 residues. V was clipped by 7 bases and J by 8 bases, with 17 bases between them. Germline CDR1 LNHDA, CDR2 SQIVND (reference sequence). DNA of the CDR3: TGTGCCAGTAACTTGGGGGGGACGTCAGAAGCTTTCTTT. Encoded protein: CASNLGGTSEAFF.

DNA of the CDR3: TGTGCCAGCAGCGCCAGGGGGCTTGGCTATGGCTACACCTTC. Protein sequence: CASSARGLGYGYTF. This sequence joins TRBV5-4 and TRBJ1-2; 8 bases align to TRBD1. Per the germline V gene, CDR1 is SGHNT and CDR2 is YYREEE (reference sequence). Trimming cost V 4 bases and J 4 bases; bases outside gene matches: 6. This CDR3 spans 14 amino acids.

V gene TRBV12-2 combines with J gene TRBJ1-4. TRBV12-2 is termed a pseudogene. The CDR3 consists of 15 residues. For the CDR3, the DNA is TGTGCAAGTCGCTACTACCACGGGAGGGCCGAAAAACTGTTTTTT. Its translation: CASRYYHGRAEKLFF.

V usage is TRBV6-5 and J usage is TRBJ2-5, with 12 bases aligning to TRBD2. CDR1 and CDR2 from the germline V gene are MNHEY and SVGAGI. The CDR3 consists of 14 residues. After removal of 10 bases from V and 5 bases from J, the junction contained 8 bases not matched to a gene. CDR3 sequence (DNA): TGTGCCACCGGACTAGCGGGACGGTTGGAGACCCAGTACTTC. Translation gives CATGLAGRLETQYF.

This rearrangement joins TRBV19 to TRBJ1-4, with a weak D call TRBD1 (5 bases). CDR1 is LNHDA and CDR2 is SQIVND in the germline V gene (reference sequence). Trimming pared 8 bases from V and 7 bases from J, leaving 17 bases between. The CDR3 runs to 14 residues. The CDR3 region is CASRMGLGGEKLFF. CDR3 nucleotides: TGTGCCAGTCGGATGGGGCTCGGTGGTGAAAAACTGTTTTTT.

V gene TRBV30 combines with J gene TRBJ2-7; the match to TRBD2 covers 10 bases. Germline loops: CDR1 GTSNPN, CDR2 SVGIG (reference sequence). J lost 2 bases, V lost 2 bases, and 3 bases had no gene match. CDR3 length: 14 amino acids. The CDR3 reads CAWSPGTSAYEQYF. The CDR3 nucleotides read TGTGCCTGGAGTCCCGGGACTAGCGCCTACGAGCAGTACTTC.

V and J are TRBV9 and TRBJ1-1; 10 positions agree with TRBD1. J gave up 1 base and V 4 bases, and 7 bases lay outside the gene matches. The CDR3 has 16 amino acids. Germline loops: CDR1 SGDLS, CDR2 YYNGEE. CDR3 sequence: CASSHRTGGKNTEAFF. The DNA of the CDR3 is TGTGCCAGCAGCCACAGGACAGGGGGTAAGAACACTGAAGCTTTCTTT.

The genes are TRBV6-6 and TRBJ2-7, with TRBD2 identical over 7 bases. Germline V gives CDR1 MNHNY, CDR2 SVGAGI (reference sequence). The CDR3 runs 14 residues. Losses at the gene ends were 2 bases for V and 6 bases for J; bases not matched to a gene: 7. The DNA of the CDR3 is TGTGCCAGCAGTTACGCTAGCGGAAGAGGCGAGCAGTACTTC. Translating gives CASSYASGRGEQYF.

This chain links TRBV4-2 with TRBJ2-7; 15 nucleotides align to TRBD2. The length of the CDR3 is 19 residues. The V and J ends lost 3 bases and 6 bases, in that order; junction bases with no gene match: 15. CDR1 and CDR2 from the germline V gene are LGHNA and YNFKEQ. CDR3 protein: CASSQERGTSGRILSEQYF. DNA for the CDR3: TGTGCCAGCAGCCAGGAAAGAGGGACTAGCGGGAGGATTCTCTCCGAGCAGTACTTC.

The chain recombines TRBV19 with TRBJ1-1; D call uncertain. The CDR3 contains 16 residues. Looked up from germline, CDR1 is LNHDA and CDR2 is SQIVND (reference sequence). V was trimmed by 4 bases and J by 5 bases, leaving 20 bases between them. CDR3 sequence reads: CASSTPSAGWETEAFF. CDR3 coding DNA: TGTGCCAGTAGTACTCCCTCAGCGGGGTGGGAGACTGAAGCTTTCTTT.

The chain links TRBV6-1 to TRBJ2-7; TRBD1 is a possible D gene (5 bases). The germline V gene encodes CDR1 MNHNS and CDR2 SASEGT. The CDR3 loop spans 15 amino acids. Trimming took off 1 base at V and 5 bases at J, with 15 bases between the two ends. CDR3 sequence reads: CASSEGRRVTNEQYF. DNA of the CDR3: TGTGCCAGCAGTGAAGGTCGCAGGGTCACTAACGAGCAGTACTTC.

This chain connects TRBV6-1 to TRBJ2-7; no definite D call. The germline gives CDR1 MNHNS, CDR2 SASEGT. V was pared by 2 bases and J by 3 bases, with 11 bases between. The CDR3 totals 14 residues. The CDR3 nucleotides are TGTGCCAGCAGTGAATTGTCAGTCTTCTACGAGCAGTACTTC. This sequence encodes CASSELSVFYEQYF.

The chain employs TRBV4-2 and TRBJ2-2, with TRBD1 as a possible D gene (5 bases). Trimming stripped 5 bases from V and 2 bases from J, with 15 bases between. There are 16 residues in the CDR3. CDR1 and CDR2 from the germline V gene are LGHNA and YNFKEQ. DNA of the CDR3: TGTGCCAGCAGCGGACAAGCCAGAAAAAACACCGGGGAGCTGTTTTTT. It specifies CASSGQARKNTGELFF.

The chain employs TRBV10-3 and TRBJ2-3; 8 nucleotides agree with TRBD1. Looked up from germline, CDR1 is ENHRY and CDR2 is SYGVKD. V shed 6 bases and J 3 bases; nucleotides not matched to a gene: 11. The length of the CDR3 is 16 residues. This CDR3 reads CAIRERVQGGTDTQYF. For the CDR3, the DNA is TGTGCCATCAGGGAACGGGTACAGGGGGGAACAGATACGCAGTATTTT.

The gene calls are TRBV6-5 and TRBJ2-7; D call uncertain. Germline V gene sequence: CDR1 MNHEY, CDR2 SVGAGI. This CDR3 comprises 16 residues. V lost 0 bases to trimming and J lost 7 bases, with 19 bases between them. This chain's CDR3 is CASSYSLQSLAREQYF. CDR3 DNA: TGTGCCAGCAGTTACTCGTTACAGTCCCTTGCCCGGGAGCAGTACTTC.

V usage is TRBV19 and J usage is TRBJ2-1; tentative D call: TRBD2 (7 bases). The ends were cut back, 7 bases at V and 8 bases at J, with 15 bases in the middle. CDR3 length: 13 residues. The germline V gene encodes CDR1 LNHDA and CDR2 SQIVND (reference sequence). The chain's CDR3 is CASTLGGLDEQFF. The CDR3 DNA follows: TGTGCCAGTACTCTCGGGGGGCTGGATGAGCAGTTCTTC.

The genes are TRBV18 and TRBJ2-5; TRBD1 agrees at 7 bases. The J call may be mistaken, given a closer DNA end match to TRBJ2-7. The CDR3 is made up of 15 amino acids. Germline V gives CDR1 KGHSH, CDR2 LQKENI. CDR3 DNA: TGTGCCAGCTCACTGACGGGACAGCTTCCCTACGAGCAGTACTTC. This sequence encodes CASSLTGQLPYEQYF.

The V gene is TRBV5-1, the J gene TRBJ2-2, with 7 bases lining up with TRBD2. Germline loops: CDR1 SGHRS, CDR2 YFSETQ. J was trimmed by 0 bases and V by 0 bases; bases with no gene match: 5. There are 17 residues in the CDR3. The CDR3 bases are TGCGCCAGCAGCTTGGCCGGGGGGTTTACGAACACCGGGGAGCTGTTTTTT. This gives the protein CASSLAGGFTNTGELFF.

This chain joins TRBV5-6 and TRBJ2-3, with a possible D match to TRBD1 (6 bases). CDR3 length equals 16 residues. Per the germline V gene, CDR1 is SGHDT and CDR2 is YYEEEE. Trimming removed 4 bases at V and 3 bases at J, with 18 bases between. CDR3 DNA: TGTGCCAGCAGCAAGTCGGACAGTTTTAGGACAGATACGCAGTATTTT. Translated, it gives CASSKSDSFRTDTQYF.

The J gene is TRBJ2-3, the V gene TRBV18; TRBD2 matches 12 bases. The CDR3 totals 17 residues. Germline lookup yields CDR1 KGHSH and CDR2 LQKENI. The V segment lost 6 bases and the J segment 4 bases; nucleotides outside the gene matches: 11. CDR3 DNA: TGTGCCAGCTCGGCGACTAGCGGGGGCGCGGGCGCAGATACGCAGTATTTT. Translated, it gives CASSATSGGAGADTQYF.

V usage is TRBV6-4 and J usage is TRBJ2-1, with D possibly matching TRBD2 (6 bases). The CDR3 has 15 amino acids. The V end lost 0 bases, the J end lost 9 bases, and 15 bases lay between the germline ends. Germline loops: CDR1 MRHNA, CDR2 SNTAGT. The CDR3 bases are TGTGCCAGCAGTGACTCCCCGGGAGTGCACCTTGAGCAGTTCTTC. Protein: CASSDSPGVHLEQFF.

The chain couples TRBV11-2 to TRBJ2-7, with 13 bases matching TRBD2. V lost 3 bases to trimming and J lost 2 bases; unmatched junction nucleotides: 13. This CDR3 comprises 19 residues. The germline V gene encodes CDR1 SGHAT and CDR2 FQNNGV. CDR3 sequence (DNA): TGTGCCAGCAGCTTCCAACCCGGGACTAGCGGGGTCGCGGCCTACGAGCAGTACTTC. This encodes CASSFQPGTSGVAAYEQYF. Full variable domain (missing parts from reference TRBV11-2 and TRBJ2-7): EAGVAQSPRYKIIEKRQSVAFWCNPISGHATLYWYQQILGQGPKLLIQFQNNGVVDDSQLPKDRFSAERLKGVDSTLKIQPAKLEDSAVYLCASSFQPGTSGVAAYEQYFGPGTRLTVT.

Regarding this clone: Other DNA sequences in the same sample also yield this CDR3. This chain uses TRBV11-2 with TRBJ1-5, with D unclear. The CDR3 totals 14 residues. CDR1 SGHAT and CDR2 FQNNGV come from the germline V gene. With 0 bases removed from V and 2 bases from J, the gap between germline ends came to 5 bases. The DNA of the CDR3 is TGTGCCAGCAGCTTAGAGGGCCGCAATCAGCCCCAGCATTTT. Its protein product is CASSLEGRNQPQHF.

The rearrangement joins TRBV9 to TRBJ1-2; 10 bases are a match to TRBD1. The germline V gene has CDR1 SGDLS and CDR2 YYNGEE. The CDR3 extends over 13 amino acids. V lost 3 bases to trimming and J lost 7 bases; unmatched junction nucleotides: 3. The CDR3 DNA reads TGTGCCAGCAGCGCGGGACAGGGGCTTGGCTACACCTTC. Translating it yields CASSAGQGLGYTF.